The 20 T cell receptor beta chains reported below all come from one sample, sequenced in a study of cytomegalovirus exposure and HLA in healthy donors. PCR used 60 Vbeta primers and 13 Jbeta primers. This table comes from immunoSEQ multiplex PCR, and its TCRdb copy is limited to in-frame clones, with some not included. This table holds fewer than 200,000 clones, 82% found once. The specimen was PBMCs. The source is a girl aged 2-15 years in good health and CMV-seropositive.

The table lists this clone with a count of one. This chain joins TRBV7-9 and TRBJ2-6, with D perhaps matching TRBD2 (7 bases). The CDR3 is made up of 16 amino acids. The germline CDR1 and CDR2 sequences are SEHNR and FQNEAQ (reference sequence). This CDR3 reads CSISRGGQSGANVLTF. The DNA for the CDR3 is TGTTCCATCTCGAGGGGGGGGCAGAGTGGGGCCAACGTCCTGACTTTC. The full variable domain, in which reference TRBV7-9 and TRBJ2-6 provide the parts outside the CDR3, is DTGVSQNPRHKITKRGQNVTFRCDPISEHNRLYWYRQTLGQGPEFLTYFQNEAQLEKSRLLSDRFSAERPKGSFSTLEIQRTEQGDSAMYLCSISRGGQSGANVLTFGAGSRLTVL.

Sample share makes this clone medium-sized (0.01 to 0.1%). J is TRBJ2-6 and V is TRBV6-1; D gene unclear. Per germline, CDR1 MNHNS and CDR2 SASEGT. The CDR3 loop spans 15 amino acids. V lost 1 base to trimming and J lost 0 bases, with 4 bases between them. The CDR3: CASSEDSSGANVLTF. The CDR3 region has the DNA TGTGCCAGCAGTGAAGACAGCTCTGGGGCCAACGTCCTGACTTTC.

This chain links TRBV10-3 with TRBJ1-1; D unresolved. There are 17 residues in the CDR3. V dropped 3 bases and J dropped 0 bases, with 17 bases sitting between them. Per the germline V gene, CDR1 is ENHRY and CDR2 is SYGVKD. CDR3 sequence (DNA): TGTGCCATCAGTGAACCACCTGGACTGGAGATGAACACTGAAGCTTTCTTT. Protein sequence: CAISEPPGLEMNTEAFF.

This chain connects TRBV5-1 to TRBJ2-1; D may be TRBD2 (6 bases). From germline, CDR1 is SGHRS and CDR2 YFSETQ. CDR3 size: 14 residues. V shed 4 bases and J shed 7 bases, with 15 bases lying between them. The CDR3 DNA is TGCGCCAGCAGCCCCGGGGGATACGGGAATGAGCAGTTCTTC. Its translation is CASSPGGYGNEQFF.

The chain recombines TRBV2 with TRBJ1-4, with no clear D. V lost 8 bases and J 10 bases, leaving 23 bases between the germline ends. From germline, CDR1 is SNHLY and CDR2 FYNNEI. The CDR3 totals 15 residues. This CDR3 is CASYHGVTVVGKLFF. For the CDR3, the DNA is TGTGCCAGCTACCACGGGGTGACGGTAGTGGGAAAACTGTTTTTT.

The chain links TRBV6-5 to TRBJ1-4; D ambiguous. The germline V and J ends were trimmed by 6 bases and 0 bases, with 8 bases remaining between them. Germline V CDR1 and CDR2: MNHEY, SVGAGI. This CDR3 has 14 residues. The chain's CDR3 is CASSRGATNEKLFF. The CDR3 DNA follows: TGTGCCAGCAGCCGGGGAGCAACTAATGAAAAACTGTTTTTT.

This clone showed up just once. The chain links TRBV28 to TRBJ1-2; 7 nucleotides agree with TRBD1. Per germline, CDR1 MDHEN and CDR2 SYDVKM. The trim removed 6 bases at V and 2 bases at J, leaving 6 bases unmatched. The CDR3 loop spans 14 amino acids. CDR3 coding DNA: TGTGCCAGCAGCTCGACAGGGAGAAACTATGGCTACACCTTC. It codes for CASSSTGRNYGYTF.

Note on this clone: The junction differs from germline at one of its ends, possibly a read error. V is TRBV2 and J is TRBJ1-4; D is ambiguous. The CDR3 length is 16 residues. Germline CDR1 SNHLY, CDR2 FYNNEI. CDR3 sequence: CVSSEAGTGRNEKLFF. Written as DNA, the CDR3 is TGTGTCAGCAGTGAAGCGGGTACGGGGAGGAATGAAAAACTGTTTTTT. The complete variable domain, with remaining parts taken from reference TRBV2 and TRBJ1-4, reads EPEVTQTPSHQVTQMGQEVILRCVPISNHLYFYWYRQILGQKVEFLVSFYNNEISEKSEIFDDQFSVERPDGSNFTLKIRSTKLEDSAMYFCVSSEAGTGRNEKLFFGSGTQLSVL.

V usage is TRBV30 and J usage is TRBJ2-2, with D possibly matching TRBD2 (5 bases). The CDR3 extends over 12 amino acids. Germline V gene sequence: CDR1 GTSNPN, CDR2 SVGIG (reference sequence). V lost 4 bases to trimming and J lost 7 bases, with 10 bases between them. The CDR3 nucleotides are TGTGCCTGGACGGGGATTGGCGGGGAGCTGTTTTTT. Residues: CAWTGIGGELFF.

The CDR3 DNA reads TGTGCCAGCAGTGAAGCTGAACAGGGGGCAGATACGCAGTATTTT. It specifies CASSEAEQGADTQYF. V and J are TRBV6-1 and TRBJ2-3, with TRBD1 matching 8 bases. V trimming: 0 bases; J trimming: 4 bases; junction bases outside the gene matches: 3. The CDR3 spans 15 residues. The germline V gene has CDR1 MNHNS and CDR2 SASEGT.

This clone has just a few counts. CDR3 nucleotides: TGCGCCAGCAGCCAAGGACGGGACTCCCAAAGAACAGATACGCAGTATTTT. Protein: CASSQGRDSQRTDTQYF. The chain links TRBV4-1 to TRBJ2-3; possible D gene TRBD2, 6 bases. Trimming left V 1 base short and J 3 bases short, with 17 bases between. CDR1 and CDR2 (germline): MGHRA, YSYEKL. CDR3 length: 17 residues.

This clone occurred a few times. The genes are TRBV4-1 and TRBJ1-4; no clear D. CDR3 length equals 15 residues. CDR1 is MGHRA and CDR2 is YSYEKL in the germline V gene. V lost 2 bases and J lost 0, with 7 bases in between. The CDR3 nucleotides are TGCGCCAGCAGCCAACCTTATGCAACTAATGAAAAACTGTTTTTT. It yields the protein CASSQPYATNEKLFF.

This chain connects TRBV10-1 to TRBJ2-5; a possible D gene is TRBD2 (6 bases). Between the trimmed V and J ends, which lost 3 bases and 5 bases, there was a span of 22 bases. There are 17 residues in the CDR3. Per the germline V gene, CDR1 is WNHNN and CDR2 is SYGVQD (reference sequence). CDR3 nucleotide sequence: TGCGCCAGCAGTGATCTTCGTTCGGCAGGGAGGTTTGAGACCCAGTACTTC. Translating it yields CASSDLRSAGRFETQYF.

This sequence joins TRBV30 and TRBJ1-1; D perhaps matches TRBD1 (5 bases). CDR3 length equals 12 residues. The germline V gene has CDR1 GTSNPN and CDR2 SVGIG (reference sequence). V dropped 4 bases and J dropped 8 bases, with 14 bases sitting between them. The DNA of the CDR3 is TGTGCCTGGACCCGGGACGGGGGAGAAGCTTTCTTT. As protein: CAWTRDGGEAFF.

This chain connects TRBV5-1 to TRBJ2-5; 7 bases match TRBD1. The germline gives CDR1 SGHRS, CDR2 YFSETQ. The trim removed 0 bases at V and 5 bases at J, leaving 7 bases unmatched. The CDR3 totals 15 residues. The CDR3 here is CASSLVQGKSETQYF. The DNA of the CDR3 is TGCGCCAGCAGCTTGGTACAGGGGAAAAGCGAGACCCAGTACTTC.

In DNA form, the CDR3 reads TGTGCCAGCAGCTTGGCAGGGACTCGAAATGAAAAACTGTTTTTT. Translation gives CASSLAGTRNEKLFF. This chain connects TRBV5-4 to TRBJ1-4; D perhaps matches TRBD1 (5 bases). The germline V gene encodes CDR1 SGHNT and CDR2 YYREEE (reference sequence). This CDR3 spans 15 amino acids. The V gene lost 0 bases and the J gene lost 5 bases, with 11 bases spanning the gap.

The chain carries TRBV29-1 and TRBJ1-5; possibly TRBD1 for D (5 bases). The ends were cut back, 5 bases at V and 1 base at J, with 9 bases in the middle. The germline CDR1 and CDR2 sequences are SQVTM and ANQGSEA. The CDR3 covers 13 residues. The CDR3 DNA sequence: TGCAGCGTTTCTCAGGGAAGCAATCAGCCCCAGCATTTT. Protein: CSVSQGSNQPQHF.

The chain recombines TRBV5-6 with TRBJ2-1; 10 bases align to TRBD2. Trimming at V came to 4 bases and at J to 7 bases, leaving 8 bases not matched to a gene. The germline CDR1 and CDR2 sequences are SGHDT and YYEEEE. CDR3 length equals 15 residues. This CDR3 reads CASSPTSGIWNEQFF. CDR3 bases: TGTGCCAGCAGCCCCACTAGCGGGATATGGAATGAGCAGTTCTTC.

The chain combines TRBV9 with TRBJ2-1, with D perhaps matching TRBD2 (6 bases). The V gene lost 3 bases and the J gene lost 3 bases, with 13 bases spanning the gap. CDR1 and CDR2 from the germline V gene are SGDLS and YYNGEE. The length of the CDR3 is 15 residues. This CDR3 reads CASSATGTFYNEQFF. The DNA for the CDR3 is TGTGCCAGCAGCGCAACCGGGACTTTCTACAATGAGCAGTTCTTC.

The V gene is TRBV7-9, the J gene TRBJ2-5; 10 nucleotides match TRBD1. Trimming removed 5 bases from V and 3 bases from J; junction bases left unmatched: 6. This CDR3 has 15 residues. Per the germline V gene, CDR1 is SEHNR and CDR2 is FQNEAQ (reference sequence). For the CDR3, the DNA is TGTGCCAGCAGCCCCTGGACAGGGGGGGAAGAGACCCAGTACTTC. Translated: CASSPWTGGEETQYF.